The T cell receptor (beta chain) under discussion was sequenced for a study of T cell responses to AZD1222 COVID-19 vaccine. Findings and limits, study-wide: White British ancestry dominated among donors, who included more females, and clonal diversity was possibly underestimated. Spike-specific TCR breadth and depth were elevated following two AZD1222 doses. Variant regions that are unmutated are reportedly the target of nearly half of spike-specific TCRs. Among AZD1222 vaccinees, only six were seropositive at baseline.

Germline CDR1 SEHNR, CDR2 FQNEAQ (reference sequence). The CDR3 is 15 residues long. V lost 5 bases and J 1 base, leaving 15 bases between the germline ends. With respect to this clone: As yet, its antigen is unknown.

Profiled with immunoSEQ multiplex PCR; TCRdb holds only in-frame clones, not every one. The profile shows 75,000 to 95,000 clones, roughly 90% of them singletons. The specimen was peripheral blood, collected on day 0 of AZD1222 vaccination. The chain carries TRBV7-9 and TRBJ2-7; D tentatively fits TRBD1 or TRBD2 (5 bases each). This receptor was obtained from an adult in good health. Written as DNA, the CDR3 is TGTGCCAGCAGCCATGGGACCGGTCTTTCCTACGAGCAGTACTTC. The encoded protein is CASSHGTGLSYEQYF. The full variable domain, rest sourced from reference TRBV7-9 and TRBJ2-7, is DTGVSQNPRHKITKRGQNVTFRCDPISEHNRLYWYRQTLGQGPEFLTYFQNEAQLEKSRLLSDRFSAERPKGSFSTLEIQRTEQGDSAMYLCASSHGTGLSYEQYFGPGTRLTVT.